These 32 T cell receptor beta chains share one sample of origin, sequenced in a study of blood T cell repertoires in COVID-19. The table came from immunoSEQ multiplex PCR; TCRdb's copy has only in-frame clones and leaves some out. The sample holds over 90,000 clones; 81% are singletons and the top ten take roughly 4.4%. Sequences were obtained from peripheral blood. All receptors derive from a man in his sixties with acute or convalescent COVID-19.

V gene TRBV7-3 combines with J gene TRBJ2-3, with unresolved D. Germline CDR1 reads SGHTA; CDR2 reads FQGTGA. The CDR3 spans 14 residues. V gave up 0 bases and J gave up 1 base, with 5 bases separating them. The CDR3 region is CASSLTSGTDTQYF. The CDR3 DNA sequence: TGTGCCAGCAGCTTAACGTCAGGCACAGATACGCAGTATTTT.

The rearrangement joins TRBV5-1 to TRBJ2-1; TRBD2 matches 13 bases. The germline gives CDR1 SGHRS, CDR2 YFSETQ. V lost 4 bases and J lost 12; bases outside the gene matches: 19. The CDR3 is made up of 18 amino acids. CDR3 in amino acids: CASSLGRVGQGLAGSQFF. In DNA form, the CDR3 reads TGCGCCAGCAGCCTTGGCCGGGTGGGACAGGGACTAGCGGGGTCGCAGTTCTTC.

V and J are TRBV10-2 and TRBJ2-1; 10 bases fit TRBD2. After removal of 2 bases from V and 2 bases from J, the junction contained 0 bases not matched to a gene. The CDR3 consists of 15 residues. In germline, CDR1 is WSHSY, CDR2 SAAADI. The CDR3 nucleotides read TGCGCCAGCAGTGAGACTAGCGGGACCTACAATGAGCAGTTCTTC. Translation gives CASSETSGTYNEQFF.

This chain uses TRBV6-4 with TRBJ1-2, with 10 bases aligning to TRBD1. Germline-derived CDR1 and CDR2 are MRHNA and SNTAGT. CDR3 length: 14 residues. With V trimmed by 5 bases and J by 3 bases, 3 bases remained unmatched. CDR3 residues: CASSPGQGDYGYTF. In nucleotides, the CDR3 is TGTGCCAGCAGTCCCGGACAGGGGGACTATGGCTACACCTTC.

The chain joins TRBV28 to TRBJ1-2, with D possibly matching TRBD1 (5 bases). Trimming cost V 6 bases and J 2 bases, with 19 bases left between them. This CDR3 has 16 amino acids. Germline loops: CDR1 MDHEN, CDR2 SYDVKM. CDR3 nucleotides: TGTGCCAGCAGCCTATGGGGTGGGCAGGGAAACTATGGCTACACCTTC. As protein: CASSLWGGQGNYGYTF.

This rearrangement joins TRBV18 to TRBJ1-2; D remains ambiguous. The CDR3 is 13 residues long. V was clipped by 2 bases and J by 2 bases, with 6 bases between them. CDR1 and CDR2 from the germline V gene are KGHSH and LQKENI. The CDR3 region is CASSPGGNYGYTF. In DNA form, the CDR3 reads TGTGCCAGCTCACCAGGAGGCAACTATGGCTACACCTTC.

The J gene is TRBJ2-7, the V gene TRBV9; D ambiguous. This CDR3 contains 14 residues. Trimming shortened V by 0 bases and J by 4 bases, and 11 bases separated the two germline ends. Germline CDR1 and CDR2: SGDLS and YYNGEE. The CDR3 protein is CASSVGNMNYEQYF. In DNA, the CDR3 is TGTGCCAGCAGCGTAGGTAACATGAATTACGAGCAGTACTTC.

This clone has only a few counts. This chain connects TRBV28 to TRBJ2-2, with D uncertain. The V gene lost 2 bases and the J gene lost 0 bases, with 13 bases spanning the gap. CDR1 MDHEN and CDR2 SYDVKM come from the germline V gene. The CDR3 runs 17 residues. CDR3 nucleotides: TGTGCCAGCAGTTTAATCAGAAAAGAATCGAACACCGGGGAGCTGTTTTTT. Its translation is CASSLIRKESNTGELFF.

V and J are TRBV19 and TRBJ2-3; the match to TRBD1 covers 8 bases. V shed 5 bases, J shed 4 bases, and the junction held 5 bases outside the gene matches. The CDR3 runs 14 residues. Germline lookup yields CDR1 LNHDA and CDR2 SQIVND (reference sequence). In DNA, the CDR3 is TGTGCCAGTAGTCAGGCAGGGGGCGCAGATACGCAGTATTTT. Its translation: CASSQAGGADTQYF.

The genes are TRBV19 and TRBJ2-7; possibly TRBD1 for D (6 bases). This CDR3 contains 15 residues. Germline V gives CDR1 LNHDA, CDR2 SQIVND (reference sequence). The V end was cut by 10 bases, the J end by 2 bases, with 21 bases between. In DNA, the CDR3 is TGTGCCACGATGCCTCGGGGACAAGGGACCTACGAGCAGTACTTC. It is translated as CATMPRGQGTYEQYF. Supplemented by reference TRBV19 and TRBJ2-7, the full variable domain reads DGGITQSPKYLFRKEGQNVTLSCEQNLNHDAMYWYRQDPGQGLRLIYYSQIVNDFQKGDIAEGYSVSREKKESFPLTVTSAQKNPTAFYLCATMPRGQGTYEQYFGPGTRLTVT.

This clone came up once. The genes are TRBV20-1 and TRBJ2-1; unclear D gene. The CDR3 consists of 11 residues. Per germline, CDR1 DFQATT and CDR2 SNEGSKA (reference sequence). Trimming took 3 bases from V and 10 from J, leaving 10 bases between them. The DNA of the CDR3 is TGCAGTGCTAGTGTTCGTTCCGAGCAGTTCTTC. Its translation is CSASVRSEQFF.

The J gene is TRBJ1-6, the V gene TRBV9; the D gene is possibly TRBD1 (6 bases). The CDR3 runs to 14 residues. Trimming stripped 0 bases from V and 6 bases from J, with 7 bases between. In germline, CDR1 is SGDLS, CDR2 YYNGEE. The CDR3 reads CASSVEQGNSPLHF. The CDR3, as DNA: TGTGCCAGCAGCGTAGAACAGGGTAATTCACCCCTCCACTTT. Supplemented by reference TRBV9 and TRBJ1-6, the full variable domain reads DSGVTQTPKHLITATGQRVTLRCSPRSGDLSVYWYQQSLDQGLQFLIQYYNGEERAKGNILERFSAQQFPDLHSELNLSSLELGDSALYFCASSVEQGNSPLHFGNGTRLTVT.

The chain couples TRBV6-2 or TRBV6-3 to TRBJ1-4; weak D call: TRBD1 (6 bases). V dropped 5 bases and J dropped 4 bases, with 11 bases sitting between them. This CDR3 region has 14 residues. CDR1 MNHEY and CDR2 SVGEGT come from the germline V gene. The CDR3 nucleotides are TGTGCCAGCAGTCGGACAGAAGATAATGAAAAACTGTTTTTT. Its translation is CASSRTEDNEKLFF.

V gene TRBV4-1 combines with J gene TRBJ1-6; D gene uncertain. The ends were cut back, 6 bases at V and 2 bases at J, with 20 bases in the middle. The CDR3 contains 18 residues. CDR1 is MGHRA and CDR2 is YSYEKL in the germline V gene. The CDR3 protein is CASSRVGGRATYNSPLHF. The CDR3 DNA reads TGCGCCAGCAGTCGCGTTGGAGGCCGGGCCACCTATAATTCACCCCTCCACTTT.

The chain has TRBV7-8 and TRBJ2-3, with D maybe TRBD2 (6 bases). The CDR3 consists of 16 residues. Trimming cost V 5 bases and J 2 bases, with 17 bases left between them. The germline V gene encodes CDR1 SGHVS and CDR2 FQNEAQ. CDR3 in amino acids: CASSPEAGRYTDTQYF. DNA for the CDR3: TGTGCCAGCAGCCCGGAGGCGGGGAGATACACAGATACGCAGTATTTT. Combining the CDR3 with reference TRBV7-8 and TRBJ2-3 gives the whole variable domain GAGVSQSPRYKVAKRGQDVALRCDPISGHVSLFWYQQALGQGPEFLTYFQNEAQLDKSGLPSDRFFAERPEGSVSTLKIQRTQQEDSAVYLCASSPEAGRYTDTQYFGPGTRLTVL.

This clone was seen only a few times. The chain joins TRBV30 to TRBJ1-6; maybe TRBD1 (6 bases). Germline V lookup: CDR1 GTSNPN, CDR2 SVGIG (reference sequence). V gave up 3 bases and J gave up 8 bases, with 20 bases separating them. There are 16 residues in the CDR3. The CDR3 sequence is CAWSPLGQLVHSPLHF. The CDR3 nucleotides are TGTGCCTGGAGCCCCCTCGGACAGTTAGTTCATTCACCCCTCCACTTT.

The chain joins TRBV5-8 to TRBJ2-5, with 8 bases aligning to TRBD2. The CDR3 totals 15 residues. The ends lost 4 bases at V and 4 bases at J; junction bases unmatched: 9. Per germline, CDR1 SGHTS and CDR2 YDEGEE. CDR3 region: CASSRGEAGVETQYF. In nucleotides, the CDR3 is TGTGCCAGCAGCAGGGGGGAAGCGGGAGTAGAGACCCAGTACTTC.

This clone appeared a single time. V usage is TRBV19 and J usage is TRBJ2-1; D call uncertain. Trimming pared 3 bases from V and 2 bases from J, leaving 11 bases between. CDR1 is LNHDA, CDR2 SQIVND, per germline (reference sequence). This CDR3 comprises 15 residues. The CDR3 spells CASSISGQTYNEQFF. The CDR3 nucleotides read TGTGCCAGTAGTATTTCTGGCCAAACCTACAATGAGCAGTTCTTC. The variable domain in full, with the rest retrieved from reference TRBV19 and TRBJ2-1, is DGGITQSPKYLFRKEGQNVTLSCEQNLNHDAMYWYRQDPGQGLRLIYYSQIVNDFQKGDIAEGYSVSREKKESFPLTVTSAQKNPTAFYLCASSISGQTYNEQFFGPGTRLTVL.

The chain combines TRBV2 with TRBJ1-2; tentative D call: TRBD1 (5 bases). Germline CDR1 and CDR2: SNHLY and FYNNEI. The V gene lost 6 bases and the J gene lost 0 bases, with 11 bases spanning the gap. This CDR3 has 14 amino acids. The CDR3 bases are TGTGCCAGCAGGGGGCAGGTTACTAACTATGGCTACACCTTC. Translation: CASRGQVTNYGYTF. Together with reference TRBV2 and TRBJ1-2, the CDR3 gives the full variable domain: EPEVTQTPSHQVTQMGQEVILRCVPISNHLYFYWYRQILGQKVEFLVSFYNNEISEKSEIFDDQFSVERPDGSNFTLKIRSTKLEDSAMYFCASRGQVTNYGYTFGSGTRLTVV.

V usage is TRBV6-1 and J usage is TRBJ2-1; 9 bases fit TRBD2. J lost 5 bases, V lost 3 bases, and 8 bases had no gene match. Germline CDR1 reads MNHNS; CDR2 reads SASEGT. The CDR3 sequence is 16 residues long. This CDR3 is CASSEIRTSANNEQFF. The DNA for the CDR3 is TGTGCCAGCAGTGAGATCAGGACTAGCGCGAACAATGAGCAGTTCTTC.

The V gene is TRBV10-3, the J gene TRBJ1-2; D unclear. Trimming removed 4 bases at V and 5 bases at J, with 8 bases between. The CDR3 spans 12 residues. CDR1 is ENHRY, CDR2 SYGVKD, per germline. The CDR3 DNA reads as TGTGCCATCAGTGTGGGAGGGTATGGCTACACCTTC. It is translated as CAISVGGYGYTF.

On this clone: The sample has other DNA sequences that encode this CDR3 too. The chain combines TRBV7-2 with TRBJ2-5; TRBD2 agrees at 15 bases. Germline CDR1 reads SGHTA; CDR2 reads FQGNSA. V shed 4 bases, J shed 1 base, and the junction held 1 base outside the gene matches. The CDR3 runs 16 residues. The chain's CDR3 is CASSSGLAGGQETQYF. CDR3 DNA sequence: TGTGCCAGCAGCTCGGGACTAGCGGGGGGCCAAGAGACCCAGTACTTC.

The rearrangement links TRBV10-3 to TRBJ1-2; D remains ambiguous. This CDR3 spans 14 amino acids. Looked up from germline, CDR1 is ENHRY and CDR2 is SYGVKD. Trimming pared 3 bases from V and 2 bases from J, leaving 10 bases between. This CDR3 is CAISEIVRNYGYTF. The CDR3, as DNA: TGTGCCATCAGTGAAATAGTACGGAACTATGGCTACACCTTC.

This rearrangement joins TRBV6-5 to TRBJ1-1, with unresolved D. There are 13 residues in the CDR3. Trimming shortened V by 4 bases and J by 3 bases, and 9 bases separated the two germline ends. Looked up from germline, CDR1 is MNHEY and CDR2 is SVGAGI. The CDR3 bases are TGTGCCAGCAGTTCCAACACCTACACTGAAGCTTTCTTT. Amino acids: CASSSNTYTEAFF.

The chain employs TRBV11-2 and TRBJ2-7; 7 bases are shared with TRBD2. This CDR3 is 16 amino acids long. Looked up from germline, CDR1 is SGHAT and CDR2 is FQNNGV. Trimming at V came to 0 bases and at J to 1 base, leaving 6 bases not matched to a gene. CDR3 region: CASSLDLGRASYEQYF. CDR3 DNA sequence: TGTGCCAGCAGCTTAGATCTGGGGAGGGCGTCCTACGAGCAGTACTTC.

This clone appeared a few times. CDR3 sequence: CASSPTSGGTYEQYF. CDR3 nucleotide sequence: TGTGCCAGCAGCCCGACTAGCGGGGGAACCTACGAGCAGTACTTC. The chain couples TRBV11-3 to TRBJ2-7, with 12 bases lining up with TRBD2. Trimming removed 5 bases from V and 2 bases from J; junction bases left unmatched: 4. This CDR3 contains 15 residues. CDR1 SGHNT and CDR2 YENEEA come from the germline V gene. Using reference TRBV11-3 and TRBJ2-7 for the parts outside the CDR3, the full variable domain is EAGVVQSPRYKIIEKKQPVAFWCNPISGHNTLYWYLQNLGQGPELLIRYENEEAVDDSQLPKDRFSAERLKGVDSTLKIQPAELGDSAVYLCASSPTSGGTYEQYFGPGTRLTVT.

The chain links TRBV4-1 to TRBJ2-3; the D gene is possibly TRBD2 (6 bases). Germline V lookup: CDR1 MGHRA, CDR2 YSYEKL. V shed 3 bases and J shed 4 bases, with 8 bases lying between them. The CDR3 spans 13 residues. The CDR3 sequence: CASSQGTSDTQYF. CDR3 nucleotide sequence: TGCGCCAGCAGCCAGGGGACTTCAGATACGCAGTATTTT.

This clone has only a few counts. The chain links TRBV9 to TRBJ1-5, with TRBD1 as a possible D gene (6 bases). Trimming removed 3 bases at V and 4 bases at J, with 11 bases between. The CDR3 is made up of 14 amino acids. Per the germline V gene, CDR1 is SGDLS and CDR2 is YYNGEE. CDR3 in amino acids: CASSGNRDNQPQHF. CDR3 DNA sequence: TGTGCCAGCAGCGGAAACAGGGATAATCAGCCCCAGCATTTT.

The chain carries TRBV6-2 or TRBV6-3 and TRBJ2-3, with a weak D call TRBD2 (6 bases). The CDR3 totals 16 residues. From germline, CDR1 is MNHEY and CDR2 SVGEGT. Trimming took off 2 bases at V and 3 bases at J, with 15 bases between the two ends. Written as DNA, the CDR3 is TGTGCCAGCAGTTACCCCGAATCTGCGGGAACAGATACGCAGTATTTT. Its protein product is CASSYPESAGTDTQYF.

The chain combines TRBV28 with TRBJ1-1; D is undetermined. Germline CDR1 is MDHEN and CDR2 is SYDVKM. This CDR3 has 12 residues. V lost 3 bases to trimming and J lost 5 bases, with 7 bases between them. CDR3 bases: TGTGCCAGCAGTTTGAAGCTTACTGAAGCTTTCTTT. Translated, it gives CASSLKLTEAFF.

This chain uses TRBV11-2 with TRBJ2-1, with D possibly being TRBD2 (6 bases). The germline V and J ends were trimmed by 5 bases and 0 bases, with 11 bases remaining between them. Looked up from germline, CDR1 is SGHAT and CDR2 is FQNNGV. CDR3 size: 15 residues. In DNA form, the CDR3 reads TGTGCCAGCAGCCGAATTAGCGGCTCCTACAATGAGCAGTTCTTC. Translating gives CASSRISGSYNEQFF.

The chain has TRBV7-2 and TRBJ2-1, with 12 bases matching TRBD2. The V segment lost 1 base and the J segment 6 bases; nucleotides outside the gene matches: 10. Per the germline V gene, CDR1 is SGHTA and CDR2 is FQGNSA. CDR3 length: 18 amino acids. The CDR3 is CASSLDSTSGSFINEQFF. CDR3 nucleotides: TGTGCCAGCAGCTTAGACTCGACTAGCGGGAGTTTCATCAATGAGCAGTTCTTC.